This T cell receptor beta chain was observed in a study of shared clonotypes between healthy human individuals. General observations from the study: Generation probabilities of non-shared clonotypes were lower (relative to those shared by all four donors). Limited genetic and exposure-history diversity came from having few donors. Naive subsets usually exceeded memory subsets in estimated richness.

The run depth of the assay was deep. Clones were sequenced by immunoSEQ multiplex PCR, and TCRdb holds only the in-frame ones, with some missing. This table holds roughly 2,500,000 clones, approximately 94% found once. As to this clone: Its antigen is not known.

Germline loops: CDR1 GTSNPN, CDR2 SVGIG (reference sequence). CDR3 size: 11 residues. Deletions cut 5 bases from V and 5 bases from J, with 8 bases between. This chain connects TRBV30 to TRBJ2-3; tentatively, D is TRBD2 (5 bases). The clonotype was recovered from a man younger than 30 in good health. Some clones in this sample may be carry-over from other donors' samples. The sequenced sample consisted of naive CD4+ T cells from PBMCs. Subset specified: CD45RA+ positively selected. The CDR3 DNA is TGTGCCTGGGACTATGGAGATACGCAGTATTTT. This codes for CAWDYGDTQYF. Combining the CDR3 with reference TRBV30 and TRBJ2-3 gives the whole variable domain SQTIHQWPATLVQPVGSPLSLECTVEGTSNPNLYWYRQAAGRGLQLLFYSVGIGQISSEVPQNLSASRPQDRQFILSSKKLLLSDSGFYLCAWDYGDTQYFGPGTRLTVL.